These 27 T cell receptor beta chains originate from one sample sequenced in a study of blood T cell repertoires in COVID-19. Libraries were prepared by immunoSEQ multiplex PCR; TCRdb keeps only in-frame clonotypes and omits some of them. The sample lists about 140,000 clones; about 79% were seen once. Source material: peripheral blood. The receptors here all came from a woman older than 75 with active or convalescent COVID-19.

The chain has TRBV12-3 or TRBV12-4 and TRBJ2-7; D is uncertain. This CDR3 has 13 residues. V was cut by 6 bases and J by 2 bases, with 11 bases left in between. CDR3 region: CASRLDSPYEQYF. The CDR3 DNA follows: TGTGCCAGCAGACTTGATAGCCCCTACGAGCAGTACTTC.

This clone occurred a few times. Mismatch with germline at one junction end may stem from a read error. The V call is TRBV5-1, the J call TRBJ2-2; tentatively, D is TRBD1 (5 bases). The CDR3 extends over 15 amino acids. The germline gives CDR1 SGHRS, CDR2 YFSETQ. The CDR3 is CATSDATENTGELFF. CDR3 in DNA: TGCGCCACCAGCGATGCGACAGAGAACACCGGGGAGCTGTTTTTT.

The gene calls are TRBV10-1 and TRBJ2-3; D possibly corresponds to TRBD1 (5 bases). CDR1 and CDR2 (germline): WNHNN, SYGVQD (reference sequence). The CDR3 is 15 amino acids. V lost 3 bases, J lost 0 bases, and 10 bases lay in between. CDR3 sequence reads: CASSDKGRSTDTQYF. The CDR3 DNA reads as TGCGCCAGCAGTGACAAGGGGCGGAGCACAGATACGCAGTATTTT.

The chain has TRBV18 and TRBJ2-5, with D perhaps matching TRBD1 (5 bases). Trimming cost V 6 bases and J 4 bases, with 9 bases left between them. This CDR3 has 12 residues. Germline-derived CDR1 and CDR2 are KGHSH and LQKENI. The CDR3 here is CASSLQGETQYF. Here the CDR3 DNA reads TGTGCCAGCTCGCTGCAGGGAGAGACCCAGTACTTC.

The chain joins TRBV28 to TRBJ1-6; 7 nucleotides align to TRBD1. The CDR3 is 14 residues long. The germline CDR1 and CDR2 sequences are MDHEN and SYDVKM. After removal of 6 bases from V and 7 bases from J, the junction contained 6 bases not matched to a gene. This CDR3 reads CASRPQGDNSPLHF. The CDR3 DNA follows: TGTGCCAGCAGGCCCCAGGGGGACAATTCACCCCTCCACTTT.

Here the CDR3 DNA reads TGTGCCAGCAGTGCTGGACAGGGCTATGGCTACACCTTC. Amino acids: CASSAGQGYGYTF. The genes are TRBV25-1 and TRBJ1-2; 8 bases agree with TRBD1. Germline V gene lookup returns CDR1 MGHDK and CDR2 SYGVNS. V was clipped by 4 bases and J by 4 bases; unmatched bases: 2. CDR3 length: 13 amino acids.

This rearrangement joins TRBV30 to TRBJ1-5; tentative D call: TRBD1 (5 bases). Trimming removed 1 base from V and 7 bases from J, with 17 bases in between. Germline V gene sequence: CDR1 GTSNPN, CDR2 SVGIG (reference sequence). This CDR3 contains 15 residues. CDR3 in amino acids: CAWSGDSRRGQPQHF. CDR3 sequence (DNA): TGTGCCTGGAGTGGAGACAGCCGAAGGGGACAGCCCCAGCATTTT.

The sample holds one count of this clone. The chain employs TRBV29-1 and TRBJ1-1; weak D call: TRBD1 (6 bases). V dropped 4 bases and J dropped 0 bases, with 12 bases sitting between them. The CDR3 loop spans 14 amino acids. The germline V gene encodes CDR1 SQVTM and CDR2 ANQGSEA. CDR3 nucleotide sequence: TGCAGCGTTGGGACAAGACAGGTGAACACTGAAGCTTTCTTT. Amino acid sequence: CSVGTRQVNTEAFF.

This clone occurred once. V and J are TRBV30 and TRBJ2-1; D perhaps matches TRBD1 (6 bases). V gave up 5 bases and J gave up 0 bases, with 14 bases separating them. The germline V gene encodes CDR1 GTSNPN and CDR2 SVGIG (reference sequence). This CDR3 contains 15 residues. The DNA for the CDR3 is TGTGCCTGGCGAGGAAGACAGGACTCCTACAATGAGCAGTTCTTC. This encodes CAWRGRQDSYNEQFF.

The V and J genes are TRBV28 and TRBJ1-4, with D tentatively TRBD1 (5 bases). The CDR3 runs 13 residues. V was clipped by 7 bases and J by 8 bases, with 14 bases between them. Germline CDR1 reads MDHEN; CDR2 reads SYDVKM. CDR3 sequence reads: CASTGRVWEKLFF. CDR3 nucleotide sequence: TGTGCCAGCACGGGCAGGGTTTGGGAAAAACTGTTTTTT. The whole variable domain, filled in from reference TRBV28 and TRBJ1-4, reads DVKVTQSSRYLVKRTGEKVFLECVQDMDHENMFWYRQDPGLGLRLIYFSYDVKMKEKGDIPEGYSVSREKKERFSLILESASTNQTSMYLCASTGRVWEKLFFGSGTQLSVL.

The count of this clone is one. This rearrangement joins TRBV6-5 to TRBJ2-5, with 8 nucleotides matching TRBD1. The trim removed 0 bases at V and 5 bases at J, leaving 8 bases unmatched. Germline values: CDR1 MNHEY, CDR2 SVGAGI. CDR3 size: 16 residues. The chain's CDR3 is CASSYSGGRGLETQYF. The DNA of the CDR3 is TGTGCCAGCAGTTACTCTGGCGGCAGGGGGCTGGAGACCCAGTACTTC.

The V call is TRBV5-1, the J call TRBJ2-7, with TRBD2 identical over 9 bases. Trimming cost V 2 bases and J 0 bases; bases outside gene matches: 3. Looked up from germline, CDR1 is SGHRS and CDR2 is YFSETQ. The CDR3 totals 15 residues. The CDR3 loop is CASSFSGGSSYEQYF. CDR3 coding DNA: TGCGCCAGCAGCTTCAGCGGGGGGAGCTCCTACGAGCAGTACTTC.

This clone has a single count. The chain carries TRBV5-6 and TRBJ1-1; the D gene is possibly TRBD1 (6 bases). V shed 3 bases and J shed 5 bases, with 17 bases lying between them. The length of the CDR3 is 15 residues. Germline V gene lookup returns CDR1 SGHDT and CDR2 YYEEEE. CDR3 coding DNA: TGTGCCAGCAGCTATACAGGGACGCAAGGGACTGAAGCTTTCTTT. It codes for CASSYTGTQGTEAFF.

This clone was observed a few times. The J gene is TRBJ1-5, the V gene TRBV30; 10 nucleotides agree with TRBD1. This CDR3 comprises 16 residues. J lost 6 bases, V lost 3 bases, and 11 bases had no gene match. Germline V gene sequence: CDR1 GTSNPN, CDR2 SVGIG (reference sequence). For the CDR3, the DNA is TGTGCCTGGAGCGACGCGGTGACAGGGGGCGTTCAGCCCCAGCATTTT. Translating gives CAWSDAVTGGVQPQHF.

The chain combines TRBV6-8 with TRBJ2-5; D unresolved. The CDR3 is made up of 13 amino acids. V dropped 7 bases and J dropped 5 bases, with 14 bases sitting between them. Germline V gives CDR1 MNHGY, CDR2 SAAAGT. Here the CDR3 DNA reads TGTGCCAGCACGCGTCGAACCATGGAGACCCAGTACTTC. It codes for CASTRRTMETQYF.

This clone was seen more than once but under ten times. The V gene is TRBV18, the J gene TRBJ2-3; the D gene is possibly TRBD1 (6 bases). V lost 4 bases to trimming and J lost 0 bases, with 11 bases between them. This CDR3 region has 15 residues. The germline V gene has CDR1 KGHSH and CDR2 LQKENI. For the CDR3, the DNA is TGTGCCAGCTCACTGGGGGCGGTAAGCACAGATACGCAGTATTTT. Encoded protein: CASSLGAVSTDTQYF.

The gene calls are TRBV12-3 or TRBV12-4 and TRBJ1-2, with D perhaps TRBD1 (5 bases). The CDR3 totals 13 residues. V lost 9 bases to trimming and J lost 4 bases, with 15 bases between them. CDR3 amino acids: CASSTDSTYGYTF. The DNA of the CDR3 is TGTGCCAGTTCAACCGACAGCACCTATGGCTACACCTTC.

The chain is built from TRBV28 and TRBJ1-1, with unresolved D. Germline V lookup: CDR1 MDHEN, CDR2 SYDVKM. CDR3 size: 17 residues. The V and J ends lost 1 base and 4 bases respectively, with 19 bases between them. This chain's CDR3 is CASSLSFYAPRVTEAFF. The CDR3 nucleotides are TGTGCCAGCAGTTTATCGTTCTATGCTCCACGGGTCACTGAAGCTTTCTTT.

V gene TRBV11-2 combines with J gene TRBJ2-1, with 12 bases that match TRBD2. The CDR3 contains 16 residues. Germline CDR1 and CDR2: SGHAT and FQNNGV. The junction had 6 bases not matched to a gene; V was cut back by 5 bases and J by 4 bases. Here the CDR3 reads CASSLVLAGGYNEQFF. CDR3 DNA: TGTGCCAGCAGCCTGGTTCTAGCGGGGGGGTACAATGAGCAGTTCTTC.

V gene TRBV6-1 combines with J gene TRBJ1-4, with D hard to call. The germline V and J ends were trimmed by 3 bases and 7 bases, with 9 bases remaining between them. Germline lookup yields CDR1 MNHNS and CDR2 SASEGT. There are 13 residues in the CDR3. The CDR3 region is CASSDTRGEKLFF. The CDR3 DNA reads TGTGCCAGCAGTGACACTCGAGGTGAAAAACTGTTTTTT.

The V and J genes are TRBV7-2 and TRBJ2-7, with D tentatively TRBD1 (6 bases). The CDR3 consists of 16 residues. The V gene lost 5 bases and the J gene lost 3 bases, with 20 bases spanning the gap. CDR1 is SGHTA and CDR2 is FQGNSA in the germline V gene. The DNA for the CDR3 is TGTGCCAGCAGCATGATCGGGACAAGTGCCTTCTACGAGCAGTACTTC. Its translation: CASSMIGTSAFYEQYF.

The chain is built from TRBV19 and TRBJ1-4; no reliable D call. Germline CDR1 reads LNHDA; CDR2 reads SQIVND (reference sequence). The CDR3 runs to 14 residues. Trimming took 6 bases from V and 0 from J, leaving 8 bases between them. The CDR3 loop reads CASSRRATNEKLFF. DNA of the CDR3: TGTGCCAGTAGCAGGCGTGCAACTAATGAAAAACTGTTTTTT.

This clone was counted only a few times. The V gene is TRBV18, the J gene TRBJ1-1, with a possible D match to TRBD1 (6 bases). This CDR3 has 16 amino acids. Germline V lookup: CDR1 KGHSH, CDR2 LQKENI. With 2 bases removed from V and 5 bases from J, the gap between germline ends came to 18 bases. The CDR3 bases are TGTGCCAGCTCACCATCCCCTATACAGGGTTATACTGAAGCTTTCTTT. Amino acids: CASSPSPIQGYTEAFF.

The genes are TRBV19 and TRBJ1-6; the D gene is possibly TRBD1 (6 bases). In germline, CDR1 is LNHDA, CDR2 SQIVND (reference sequence). V lost 3 bases and J 8 bases, leaving 14 bases between the germline ends. The CDR3 is 15 residues long. This chain's CDR3 is CASSIRGGSDSPLHF. The CDR3 DNA follows: TGTGCCAGTAGTATCAGAGGGGGTAGCGATTCACCCCTCCACTTT.

The chain carries TRBV18 and TRBJ2-5, with D unclear. CDR1 is KGHSH, CDR2 LQKENI, per germline. CDR3 length equals 13 residues. The V end was cut by 6 bases, the J end by 5 bases, with 13 bases between. Here the CDR3 reads CASSPSLEETQYF. For the CDR3, the DNA is TGTGCCAGCTCCCCCAGTCTAGAGGAGACCCAGTACTTC.

A few counts support this clone. The genes are TRBV9 and TRBJ2-3; 11 bases line up with TRBD2. The germline V gene has CDR1 SGDLS and CDR2 YYNGEE. V lost 0 bases and J lost 2; bases outside the gene matches: 2. The CDR3 runs to 16 residues. CDR3 loop: CASSVALAGDTDTQYF. The CDR3 bases are TGTGCCAGCAGCGTAGCACTAGCGGGGGACACAGATACGCAGTATTTT. The full variable domain, completed using reference TRBV9 and TRBJ2-3, is DSGVTQTPKHLITATGQRVTLRCSPRSGDLSVYWYQQSLDQGLQFLIQYYNGEERAKGNILERFSAQQFPDLHSELNLSSLELGDSALYFCASSVALAGDTDTQYFGPGTRLTVL.

CDR3 DNA: TGTGCCAGCAGTCCCGGGACACGGAACACTGAAGCTTTCTTT. Its protein product is CASSPGTRNTEAFF. The rearrangement joins TRBV6-5 to TRBJ1-1; D might be TRBD1 (6 bases). Germline values: CDR1 MNHEY, CDR2 SVGAGI. V lost 5 bases, J lost 1 base, and 11 bases lay in between. CDR3 length: 14 residues.